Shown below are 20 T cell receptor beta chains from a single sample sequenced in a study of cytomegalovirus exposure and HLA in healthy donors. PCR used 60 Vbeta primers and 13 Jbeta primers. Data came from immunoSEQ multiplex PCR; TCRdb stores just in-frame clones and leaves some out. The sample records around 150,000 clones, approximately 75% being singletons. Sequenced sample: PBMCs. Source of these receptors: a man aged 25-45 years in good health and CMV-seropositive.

CDR3 amino acids: CASSSHRGQNTEAFF. DNA for the CDR3: TGTGCCAGCAGTTCCCACAGGGGGCAGAACACTGAAGCTTTCTTT. The rearrangement links TRBV6-5 to TRBJ1-1; 9 nucleotides agree with TRBD1. CDR1 and CDR2 (germline): MNHEY, SVGAGI. J lost 1 base, V lost 4 bases, and 4 bases had no gene match. The CDR3 is made up of 15 amino acids.

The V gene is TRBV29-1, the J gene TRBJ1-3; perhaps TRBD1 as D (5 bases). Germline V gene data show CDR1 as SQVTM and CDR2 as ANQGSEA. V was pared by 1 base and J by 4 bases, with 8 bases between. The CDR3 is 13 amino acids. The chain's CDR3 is CSVEAGQGNTIYF. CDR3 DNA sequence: TGCAGCGTTGAAGCTGGACAAGGAAACACCATATATTTT.

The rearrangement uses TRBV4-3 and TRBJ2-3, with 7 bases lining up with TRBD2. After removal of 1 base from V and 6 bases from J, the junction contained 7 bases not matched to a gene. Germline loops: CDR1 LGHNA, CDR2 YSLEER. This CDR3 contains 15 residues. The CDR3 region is CASSQGGSGGDTQYF. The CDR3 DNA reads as TGCGCCAGCAGCCAAGGAGGGTCCGGGGGGGATACGCAGTATTTT.

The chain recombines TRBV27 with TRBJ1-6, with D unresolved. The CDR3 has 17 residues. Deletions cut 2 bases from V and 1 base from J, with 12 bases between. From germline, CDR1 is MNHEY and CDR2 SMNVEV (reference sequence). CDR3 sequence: CASSLRPISSYNSPLHF. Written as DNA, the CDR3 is TGTGCCAGCAGTTTACGTCCCATTAGTTCCTATAATTCACCCCTCCACTTT.

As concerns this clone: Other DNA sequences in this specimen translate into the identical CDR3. CDR3 protein: CASSLQGNQPQHF. CDR3 DNA: TGTGCCAGCAGTCTACAGGGGAATCAGCCCCAGCATTTT. The gene calls are TRBV28 and TRBJ1-5; 7 nucleotides agree with TRBD1. The CDR3 totals 13 residues. Germline V gene data show CDR1 as MDHEN and CDR2 as SYDVKM. With 5 bases clipped from V and 4 bases from J, the junction kept 2 bases outside the gene matches.

CDR3 region: CASSVKGHNYNEQFF. CDR3 in DNA: TGTGCCAGCAGCGTAAAGGGACACAACTACAATGAGCAGTTCTTC. J is TRBJ2-1 and V is TRBV9; a possible D gene is TRBD1 (6 bases). Looked up from germline, CDR1 is SGDLS and CDR2 is YYNGEE. The CDR3 totals 15 residues. V was pared by 1 base and J by 3 bases, with 11 bases between. Variable domain in full (rest from reference TRBV9 and TRBJ2-1): DSGVTQTPKHLITATGQRVTLRCSPRSGDLSVYWYQQSLDQGLQFLIQYYNGEERAKGNILERFSAQQFPDLHSELNLSSLELGDSALYFCASSVKGHNYNEQFFGPGTRLTVL.

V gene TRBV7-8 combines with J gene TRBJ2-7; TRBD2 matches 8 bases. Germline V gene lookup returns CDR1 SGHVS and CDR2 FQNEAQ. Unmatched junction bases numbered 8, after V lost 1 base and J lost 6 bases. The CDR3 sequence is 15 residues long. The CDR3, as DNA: TGTGCCAGCAGCTTAGTTCCCGCGGGGGGAGGCGAGCAGTACTTC. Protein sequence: CASSLVPAGGGEQYF.

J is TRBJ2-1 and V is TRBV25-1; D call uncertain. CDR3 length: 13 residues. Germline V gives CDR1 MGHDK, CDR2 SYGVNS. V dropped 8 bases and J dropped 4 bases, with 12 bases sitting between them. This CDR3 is CASAGDWYNEQFF. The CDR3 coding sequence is TGTGCCAGCGCTGGCGACTGGTACAATGAGCAGTTCTTC.

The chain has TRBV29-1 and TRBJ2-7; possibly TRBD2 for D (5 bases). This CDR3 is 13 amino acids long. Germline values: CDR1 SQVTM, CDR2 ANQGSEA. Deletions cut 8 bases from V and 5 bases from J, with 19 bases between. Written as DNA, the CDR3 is TGCAGCTATGACCCCCCCGGGGTCGACGAGCAGTACTTC. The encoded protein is CSYDPPGVDEQYF.

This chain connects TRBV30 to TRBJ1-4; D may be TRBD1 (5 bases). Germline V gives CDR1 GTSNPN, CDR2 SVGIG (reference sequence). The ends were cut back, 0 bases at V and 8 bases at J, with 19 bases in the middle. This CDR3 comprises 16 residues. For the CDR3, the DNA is TGTGCCTGGAGTGTACCTCAGGGTTCGACGGTCGAAAAACTGTTTTTT. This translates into CAWSVPQGSTVEKLFF.

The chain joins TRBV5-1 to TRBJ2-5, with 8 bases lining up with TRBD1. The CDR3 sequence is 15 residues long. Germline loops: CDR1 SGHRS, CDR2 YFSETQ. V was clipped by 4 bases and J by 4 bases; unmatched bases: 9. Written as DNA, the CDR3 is TGCGCCAGCAGCACCTCGGGACAGGCGTCAGAGACCCAGTACTTC. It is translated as CASSTSGQASETQYF.

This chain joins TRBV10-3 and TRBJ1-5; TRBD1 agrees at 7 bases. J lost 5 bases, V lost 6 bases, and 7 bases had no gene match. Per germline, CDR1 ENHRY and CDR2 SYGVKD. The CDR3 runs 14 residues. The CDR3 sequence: CAISSTDRDQPQHF. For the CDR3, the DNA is TGTGCCATCAGCAGTACTGACAGGGATCAGCCCCAGCATTTT.

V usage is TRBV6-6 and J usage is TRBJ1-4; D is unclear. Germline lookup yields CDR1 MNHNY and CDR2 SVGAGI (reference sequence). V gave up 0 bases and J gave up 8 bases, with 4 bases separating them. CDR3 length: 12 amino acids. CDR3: CASSYSMEKLFF. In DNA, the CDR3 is TGTGCCAGCAGTTACTCTATGGAAAAACTGTTTTTT.

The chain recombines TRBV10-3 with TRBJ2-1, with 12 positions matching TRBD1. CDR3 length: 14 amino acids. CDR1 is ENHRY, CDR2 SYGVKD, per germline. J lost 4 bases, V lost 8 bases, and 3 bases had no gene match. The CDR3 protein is CAIRGQGAYNEQFF. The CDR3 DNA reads TGTGCCATCCGGGGACAGGGGGCTTACAATGAGCAGTTCTTC.

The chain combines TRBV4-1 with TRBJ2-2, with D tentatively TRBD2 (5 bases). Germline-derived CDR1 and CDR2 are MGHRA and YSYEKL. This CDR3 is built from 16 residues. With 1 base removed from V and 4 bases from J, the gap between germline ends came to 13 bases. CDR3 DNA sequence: TGCGCCAGCAGCCAAGGAGTGGTCAGCGGCACCGGGGAGCTGTTTTTT. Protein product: CASSQGVVSGTGELFF.

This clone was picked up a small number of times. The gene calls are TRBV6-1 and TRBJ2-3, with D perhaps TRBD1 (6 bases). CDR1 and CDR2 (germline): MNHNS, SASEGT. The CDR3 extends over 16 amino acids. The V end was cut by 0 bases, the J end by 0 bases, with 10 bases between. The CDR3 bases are TGTGCCAGCAGTGAAGCGGGACACTCTAGCACAGATACGCAGTATTTT. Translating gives CASSEAGHSSTDTQYF.

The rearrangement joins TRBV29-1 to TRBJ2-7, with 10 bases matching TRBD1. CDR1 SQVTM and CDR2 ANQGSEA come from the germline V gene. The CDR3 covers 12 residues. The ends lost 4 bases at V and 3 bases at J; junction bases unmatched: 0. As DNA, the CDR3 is TGCAGCGTTGGGGACAGGGGCTACGAGCAGTACTTC. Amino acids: CSVGDRGYEQYF.

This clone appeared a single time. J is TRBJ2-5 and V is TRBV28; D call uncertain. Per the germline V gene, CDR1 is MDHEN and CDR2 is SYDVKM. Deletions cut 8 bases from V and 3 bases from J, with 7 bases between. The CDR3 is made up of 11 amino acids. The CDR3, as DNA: TGTGCCAGCCAGATCGAAGAGACCCAGTACTTC. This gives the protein CASQIEETQYF.

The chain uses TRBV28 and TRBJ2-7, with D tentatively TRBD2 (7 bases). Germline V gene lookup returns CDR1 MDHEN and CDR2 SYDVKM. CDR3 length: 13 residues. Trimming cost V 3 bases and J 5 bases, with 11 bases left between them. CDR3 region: CASSLGGADEQYF. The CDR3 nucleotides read TGTGCCAGCAGTTTGGGGGGGGCCGACGAGCAGTACTTC.

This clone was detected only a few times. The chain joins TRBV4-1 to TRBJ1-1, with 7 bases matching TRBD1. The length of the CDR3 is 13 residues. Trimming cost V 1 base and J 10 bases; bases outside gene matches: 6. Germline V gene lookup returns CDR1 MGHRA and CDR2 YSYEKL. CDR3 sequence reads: CASSQVGQDGAFF. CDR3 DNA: TGCGCCAGCAGCCAAGTTGGACAGGATGGAGCTTTCTTT.